The 20 T cell receptor beta chains given below trace back to one sample, sequenced in a study of blood T cell repertoires in COVID-19. TCRdb's table, derived via immunoSEQ multiplex PCR, lists solely in-frame clones and lacks some. The sample shows under 250,000 clones, over 75% of them seen only once. The source material was peripheral blood. These TCRs come from a human donor in a cohort sampled during active COVID-19.

The CDR3 DNA is TGTGCCAGCAGCTCGGAGGTCTACCAAGAGACCCAGTACTTC. It yields the protein CASSSEVYQETQYF. The gene calls are TRBV5-5 and TRBJ2-5; possibly TRBD2 for D (5 bases). The length of the CDR3 is 14 residues. Germline V gives CDR1 SGHKS, CDR2 YYEKEE (reference sequence). V lost 3 bases and J 0 bases, leaving 9 bases between the germline ends.

The chain couples TRBV5-1 to TRBJ2-7, with 11 bases aligning to TRBD2. The V and J ends lost 0 bases and 2 bases, in that order; junction bases with no gene match: 1. CDR1 SGHRS and CDR2 YFSETQ come from the germline V gene. This CDR3 region has 15 residues. CDR3 bases: TGCGCCAGCAGCTTGGGTAGCGGGAGGGCCTACGAGCAGTACTTC. Its protein is CASSLGSGRAYEQYF.

The DNA for the CDR3 is TGTGCCAGCAGTGAAGTTACTAGCTACAATGAGCAGTTCTTC. Protein: CASSEVTSYNEQFF. V is TRBV2 and J is TRBJ2-1, with D maybe TRBD2 (5 bases). Germline assignment: CDR1 SNHLY and CDR2 FYNNEI. The CDR3 totals 14 residues. The V gene lost 1 base and the J gene lost 3 bases, with 7 bases spanning the gap.

This clone was detected once. The J gene is TRBJ2-1, the V gene TRBV7-2, with 8 bases aligning to TRBD2. Germline CDR1 and CDR2: SGHTA and FQGNSA. CDR3 length: 18 amino acids. J gave up 1 base and V 0 bases, and 8 bases lay outside the gene matches. The CDR3 protein is CASSLASGAGGSYNEQFF. In nucleotides, the CDR3 is TGTGCCAGCAGCTTAGCTAGCGGGGCCGGTGGTTCCTACAATGAGCAGTTCTTC.

The chain combines TRBV3-1 (or the pseudogene TRBV3-2) with TRBJ1-1; TRBD1 is a possible D gene (5 bases). The CDR3 totals 14 residues. Germline V gene sequence: CDR1 LGHDT, CDR2 YNNKEL (reference sequence). V lost 0 bases and J 6 bases, leaving 11 bases between the germline ends. The CDR3 region has the DNA TGTGCCAGCAGCCAAGATATCAGGGTCGCTGAAGCTTTCTTT. Protein product: CASSQDIRVAEAFF.

This clone came up a few times. The chain recombines TRBV7-6 with TRBJ2-1; 12 nucleotides match TRBD2. This CDR3 spans 18 amino acids. Looked up from germline, CDR1 is SGHVS and CDR2 is FNYEAQ. Trimming removed 3 bases from V and 0 bases from J; junction bases left unmatched: 6. This CDR3 is CASSLGTSGSFSYNEQFF. DNA for the CDR3: TGTGCCAGCAGCTTGGGGACTAGCGGGTCGTTCTCCTACAATGAGCAGTTCTTC.

The chain is built from TRBV19 and TRBJ2-7; 8 bases map to TRBD1. This CDR3 region has 16 residues. The V segment lost 5 bases and the J segment 0 bases; nucleotides outside the gene matches: 9. CDR1 is LNHDA, CDR2 SQIVND, per germline (reference sequence). The chain's CDR3 is CASSPRQGSSSYEQYF. The CDR3 region has the DNA TGTGCCAGTAGTCCCCGACAGGGGTCGAGCTCCTACGAGCAGTACTTC.

This clone was observed a few times. V gene TRBV6-1 combines with J gene TRBJ1-5; D gene unclear. Trimming removed 1 base from V and 3 bases from J, with 10 bases in between. Germline CDR1 is MNHNS and CDR2 is SASEGT. The CDR3 sequence is 15 residues long. CDR3 bases: TGTGCCAGCAGTGAAGGAGGATGGTCCAATCAGCCCCAGCATTTT. This sequence encodes CASSEGGWSNQPQHF.

CDR3 coding DNA: TGTGCCAGCAGCTTGGGACAGGTTGGATTGGGTGAGCAGTTCTTC. It codes for CASSLGQVGLGEQFF. The chain has TRBV5-6 and TRBJ2-1, with D possibly being TRBD1 (6 bases). Germline lookup yields CDR1 SGHDT and CDR2 YYEEEE. V was clipped by 0 bases and J by 9 bases, with 16 bases between them. The CDR3 has 15 residues. The whole variable domain, filled in from reference TRBV5-6 and TRBJ2-1, reads DAGVTQSPTHLIKTRGQQVTLRCSPKSGHDTVSWYQQALGQGPQFIFQYYEEEERQRGNFPDRFSGHQFPNYSSELNVNALLLGDSALYLCASSLGQVGLGEQFFGPGTRLTVL.

The chain recombines TRBV10-3 with TRBJ2-1; 12 bases agree with TRBD1. The CDR3 runs to 16 residues. V was clipped by 2 bases and J by 5 bases; unmatched bases: 4. The germline gives CDR1 ENHRY, CDR2 SYGVKD. The CDR3, as DNA: TGTGCCATCAGTGAGGTCGGGACAGGGGGCAACAATGAGCAGTTCTTC. The encoded protein is CAISEVGTGGNNEQFF.

The genes are TRBV24-1 and TRBJ2-4; 8 bases map to TRBD1. The germline V gene has CDR1 KGHDR and CDR2 SFDVKD. CDR3 length: 17 amino acids. V shed 9 bases and J 0 bases; nucleotides not matched to a gene: 12. CDR3 sequence reads: CATPETGVPLAKNIQYF. CDR3 DNA sequence: TGTGCCACCCCCGAGACAGGGGTTCCTCTAGCCAAAAACATTCAGTACTTC.

This clone occurred once. The genes are TRBV11-2 and TRBJ1-4; possible D gene TRBD1, 5 bases. V was trimmed by 4 bases and J by 8 bases, leaving 14 bases between them. The CDR3 loop spans 14 amino acids. CDR1 is SGHAT, CDR2 FQNNGV, per germline. CDR3 bases: TGTGCCAGCAGCTCCCACACCCAGGGAGAAAAACTGTTTTTT. As protein: CASSSHTQGEKLFF.

This chain uses TRBV6-5 with TRBJ2-7; TRBD1 aligns across 12 bases. This CDR3 is 15 amino acids long. V lost 6 bases, J lost 9 bases, and 12 bases stayed unmatched. Germline values: CDR1 MNHEY, CDR2 SVGAGI. In nucleotides, the CDR3 is TGTGCCAGCAGAATGCAGACCGGGACAGGGGGCGGGCAGTACTTC. Translating gives CASRMQTGTGGGQYF.

This clone has a handful of counts. The chain combines TRBV4-1 with TRBJ1-4; 8 bases are shared with TRBD1. Germline V gene lookup returns CDR1 MGHRA and CDR2 YSYEKL. Unmatched junction bases numbered 6, after V lost 1 base and J lost 8 bases. This CDR3 comprises 15 residues. The DNA for the CDR3 is TGCGCCAGCAGCCAAGTTTTGGGGACAGGCGAAAAACTGTTTTTT. Translation: CASSQVLGTGEKLFF.

This sequence joins TRBV2 and TRBJ2-5; 10 bases map to TRBD2. The J segment lost 4 bases and the V segment lost 3 bases, leaving 8 bases of the junction unmatched. The CDR3 has 16 residues. Germline CDR1 reads SNHLY; CDR2 reads FYNNEI. CDR3: CASSDRPSGGVETQYF. CDR3 coding DNA: TGTGCCAGCAGTGACCGACCCAGCGGGGGGGTAGAGACCCAGTACTTC.

This clone was recorded only once. The rearrangement joins TRBV4-1 to TRBJ2-2, with D tentatively TRBD2 (5 bases). V was trimmed by 6 bases and J by 2 bases, leaving 16 bases between them. This CDR3 contains 16 residues. The germline V gene encodes CDR1 MGHRA and CDR2 YSYEKL. The CDR3 region has the DNA TGCGCCAGCAGTGGTAGTGAGGACTTAAACACCGGGGAGCTGTTTTTT. Residues: CASSGSEDLNTGELFF.

Regarding this clone: The junction departs from germline at one end; a sequencing error may be responsible. V and J are TRBV7-7 and TRBJ2-5; 16 nucleotides match TRBD2. The germline gives CDR1 SSHAT, CDR2 FNYEAQ (reference sequence). CDR3 size: 16 residues. CDR3 DNA: TGTGCTAGCAGCACCGGGACTAGCGGGGGGGTGGAGACCCAGTACTTC. Protein sequence: CASSTGTSGGVETQYF. The full variable domain, completed using reference TRBV7-7 and TRBJ2-5, is GAGVSQSPRYKVTKRGQDVTLRCDPISSHATLYWYQQALGQGPEFLTYFNYEAQPDKSGLPSDRFSAERPEGSISTLTIQRTEQRDSAMYRCASSTGTSGGVETQYFGPGTRLLVL.

This clone occurred a few times. J is TRBJ2-7 and V is TRBV19, with 7 nucleotides matching TRBD1. Trimming cost V 5 bases and J 2 bases; bases outside gene matches: 3. The CDR3 consists of 13 residues. Germline loops: CDR1 LNHDA, CDR2 SQIVND (reference sequence). DNA for the CDR3: TGTGCCAGTAGTCGTGGACAGGCCTACGAGCAGTACTTC. It encodes CASSRGQAYEQYF. Full variable domain (remainder filled in from reference TRBV19 and TRBJ2-7): DGGITQSPKYLFRKEGQNVTLSCEQNLNHDAMYWYRQDPGQGLRLIYYSQIVNDFQKGDIAEGYSVSREKKESFPLTVTSAQKNPTAFYLCASSRGQAYEQYFGPGTRLTVT.

V is TRBV5-1 and J is TRBJ2-1; tentative D call: TRBD2 (6 bases). Germline CDR1 and CDR2: SGHRS and YFSETQ. CDR3 length equals 13 residues. Trimming shortened V by 2 bases and J by 6 bases, and 9 bases separated the two germline ends. The CDR3 DNA follows: TGCGCCAGCAGCTTCGGGGGAACCAATGAGCAGTTCTTC. Its translation is CASSFGGTNEQFF. Full variable domain (missing parts from reference TRBV5-1 and TRBJ2-1): KAGVTQTPRYLIKTRGQQVTLSCSPISGHRSVSWYQQTPGQGLQFLFEYFSETQRNKGNFPGRFSGRQFSNSRSEMNVSTLELGDSALYLCASSFGGTNEQFFGPGTRLTVL.

This clone was recorded a few times. The chain employs TRBV5-4 and TRBJ1-1; D might be TRBD1 (5 bases). The CDR3 sequence is 13 residues long. Trimming left V 4 bases short and J 3 bases short, with 10 bases between. The germline CDR1 and CDR2 sequences are SGHNT and YYREEE (reference sequence). CDR3 DNA sequence: TGTGCCAGCAGCCGGGACTCCTACACTGAAGCTTTCTTT. It is translated as CASSRDSYTEAFF.